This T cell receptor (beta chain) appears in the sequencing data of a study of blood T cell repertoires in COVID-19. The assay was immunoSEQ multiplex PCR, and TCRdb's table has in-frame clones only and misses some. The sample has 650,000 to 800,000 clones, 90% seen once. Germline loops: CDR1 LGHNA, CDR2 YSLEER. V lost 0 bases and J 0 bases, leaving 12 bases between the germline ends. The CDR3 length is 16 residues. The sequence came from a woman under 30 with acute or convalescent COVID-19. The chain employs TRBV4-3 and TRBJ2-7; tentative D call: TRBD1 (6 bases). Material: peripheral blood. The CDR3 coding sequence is TGCGCCAGCAGCCAAGATACAGGGCCGAGCTCCTACGAGCAGTACTTC. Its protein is CASSQDTGPSSYEQYF.